Listed here are 20 T cell receptor beta chains from one sample, sequenced in a study of low-dose radiotherapy and immunotherapy resistance in tumors (dated by TCRdb to 2022 to 2024). Superscript III and a set of TRAV- and TRBV-specific primers were used to synthesize first-strand cDNA, so that both TCRalpha and TCRbeta chains were covered. A roughly 19-cycle PCR with Phusion amplified the TCRs, pairing a constant-region primer with the adapter that was attached to the V primers. In-frame beta chains were kept once TCRdb had trimmed the public reads at Q25 with fastp and called clones with MiXCR. Records with the same CDR3 protein are collapsed into one entry carrying the most frequent genes and DNA. The sample table holds around 17,000 distinct CDR3 sequences, of which 70% to 80% were seen once. The top ten constitute around 6% of the sample. The origin of the receptors is a human donor with advanced metastatic prostate, ovarian, gallbladder or colorectal cancer (not recorded which). This table probably holds off-target reads from a library built for another chain.

This clonotype appeared once. The chain links TRBV11-2 to TRBJ1-4, with D tentatively TRBD1 (6 bases). In germline, CDR1 is SGHAT, CDR2 FQNNGV. Trimming pared 5 bases from V and 8 bases from J, leaving 18 bases between. The CDR3 has 15 amino acids. The chain's CDR3 is CASSRDTGRGEKLFF. The CDR3, as DNA: TGTGCCAGCAGCCGAGACACAGGGCGAGGGGAAAAACTGTTTTTT.

V is TRBV21-1 and J is TRBJ1-5. TRBV21-1 has pseudogene status. The CDR3 extends over 13 amino acids. The CDR3 loop is CASRLGINQPQHF. CDR3 coding DNA: TGTGCCAGCAGGCTCGGAATTAATCAGCCCCAGCATTTT.

The chain combines TRBV28 with TRBJ2-1, with 10 positions matching TRBD1. Germline-derived CDR1 and CDR2 are MDHEN and SYDVKM. With V trimmed by 6 bases and J by 5 bases, 7 bases remained unmatched. This CDR3 spans 15 amino acids. CDR3 loop: CASRPGTGDHNEQFF. Written as DNA, the CDR3 is TGTGCCAGCAGACCCGGGACAGGGGACCACAATGAGCAGTTCTTC.

The chain carries TRBV7-2 and TRBJ1-1; perhaps TRBD1 as D (5 bases). There are 13 residues in the CDR3. With 5 bases removed from V and 0 bases from J, the gap between germline ends came to 7 bases. Germline-derived CDR1 and CDR2 are SGHTA and FQGNSA. The CDR3 DNA reads TGTGCCAGCAGCCCAGGGATGAACACTGAAGCTTTCTTT. Translation: CASSPGMNTEAFF.

The chain combines TRBV5-1 with TRBJ1-2, with D possibly TRBD1 on 5 matching bases. Germline V gives CDR1 SGHRS, CDR2 YFSETQ. V was pared by 0 bases and J by 4 bases, with 10 bases between. CDR3 length: 14 residues. CDR3 bases: TGCGCCAGCAGCTTGGTAGACAGTGTCTATGGCTACACCTTC. This gives the protein CASSLVDSVYGYTF.

This sequence joins TRBV5-1 and TRBJ1-3; D not resolved. V lost 4 bases and J 0 bases, leaving 11 bases between the germline ends. The CDR3 runs to 15 residues. The V gene's germline CDR1 is SGHRS and CDR2 YFSETQ. As DNA, the CDR3 is TGCGCCAGCAGCGGGGAGAGGAGCTCTGGAAACACCATATATTTT. This gives the protein CASSGERSSGNTIYF.

In nucleotides, the CDR3 is TGTGCCAGCCAAGACCACCGAGCGCGCTCCTACGAGCAGTACTTC. It is translated as CASQDHRARSYEQYF. J is TRBJ2-7 and V is TRBV4-2; no clear D. Per the germline V gene, CDR1 is LGHNA and CDR2 is YNFKEQ. The CDR3 is 15 amino acids. The V and J ends lost 8 bases and 0 bases respectively, with 17 bases between them.

The chain has TRBV6-2 or TRBV6-3 and TRBJ2-2; D is unresolved. CDR1 and CDR2 from the germline V gene are MNHEY and SVGEGT. The ends were cut back, 5 bases at V and 4 bases at J, with 11 bases in the middle. The length of the CDR3 is 14 residues. CDR3 region: CASSKNIITGELFF. DNA for the CDR3: TGTGCCAGCAGTAAAAACATAATCACCGGGGAGCTGTTTTTT.

The V call is TRBV7-6, the J call TRBJ2-6; D is perhaps TRBD1 (6 bases). The CDR3 consists of 16 residues. Germline V gene data show CDR1 as SGHVS and CDR2 as FNYEAQ. V was shortened by 7 bases and J by 0 bases, with 13 bases between the two germline ends. The CDR3 reads CASTTQQGSGANVLTF. CDR3 in DNA: TGTGCCAGCACCACACAACAGGGCTCTGGGGCCAACGTCCTGACTTTC.

The chain's CDR3 is CASSPGGYEQYF. The DNA of the CDR3 is TGCGCCAGCAGCCCGGGGGGCTACGAGCAGTACTTC. V is TRBV4-3 and J is TRBJ2-7; 7 positions agree with TRBD2. Germline V gene data show CDR1 as LGHNA and CDR2 as YSLEER. There are 12 residues in the CDR3. V was pared by 4 bases and J by 3 bases, with 0 bases of the junction left unmatched.

The rearrangement links TRBV2 to TRBJ2-1, with unresolved D. This CDR3 has 16 residues. V gave up 7 bases and J gave up 0 bases, with 16 bases separating them. Germline V lookup: CDR1 SNHLY, CDR2 FYNNEI. The CDR3 is CASTAYRAPSYNEQFF. The CDR3 nucleotides are TGTGCCAGCACCGCTTATCGGGCCCCCTCCTACAATGAGCAGTTCTTC.

The V call is TRBV5-1, the J call TRBJ2-7, with 7 bases lining up with TRBD1. Trimming at V came to 4 bases and at J to 6 bases, leaving 1 base not matched to a gene. The CDR3 totals 11 residues. The germline CDR1 and CDR2 sequences are SGHRS and YFSETQ. The CDR3 spells CASSRDSEQYF. CDR3 nucleotide sequence: TGCGCCAGCAGCCGGGACAGCGAGCAGTACTTC. Using reference TRBV5-1 and TRBJ2-7 for the parts outside the CDR3, the full variable domain is KAGVTQTPRYLIKTRGQQVTLSCSPISGHRSVSWYQQTPGQGLQFLFEYFSETQRNKGNFPGRFSGRQFSNSRSEMNVSTLELGDSALYLCASSRDSEQYFGPGTRLTVT.

This clonotype has a handful of counts. The chain joins TRBV6-5 to TRBJ2-5; 16 bases match TRBD2. V gave up 0 bases and J gave up 5 bases; unmatched junction bases: 9. Germline assignment: CDR1 MNHEY and CDR2 SVGAGI. The CDR3 totals 19 residues. CDR3 amino acids: CASSYSGTSGGGRRETQYF. DNA of the CDR3: TGTGCCAGCAGTTACTCCGGGACTAGCGGGGGGGGCCGGCGTGAGACCCAGTACTTC.

The V gene is TRBV18, the J gene TRBJ1-1; D is possibly TRBD1 (5 bases). Trimming cost V 2 bases and J 2 bases, with 15 bases left between them. The CDR3 is 16 amino acids. Germline V gene data show CDR1 as KGHSH and CDR2 as LQKENI. The DNA of the CDR3 is TGTGCCAGCTCACCAGCGAACAGGAAGATAAACACTGAAGCTTTCTTT. Amino acid sequence: CASSPANRKINTEAFF.

The chain combines TRBV4-3 with TRBJ2-5; D not resolved. V lost 4 bases and J lost 5, with 11 bases in between. The CDR3 loop spans 13 amino acids. Germline CDR1 reads LGHNA; CDR2 reads YSLEER. CDR3: CASSLTLGETQYF. CDR3 sequence (DNA): TGCGCCAGCAGCCTGACCTTGGGGGAGACCCAGTACTTC.

The chain is built from TRBV28 and TRBJ2-7, with 9 positions matching TRBD2. After removal of 3 bases from V and 1 base from J, the junction contained 4 bases not matched to a gene. The CDR3 has 15 residues. Germline values: CDR1 MDHEN, CDR2 SYDVKM. CDR3: CASSLERGASYEQYF. The CDR3 region has the DNA TGTGCCAGCAGTTTGGAGCGGGGGGCATCCTACGAGCAGTACTTC.

V and J are TRBV3-1 and TRBJ2-5; D remains unclear. This CDR3 has 14 residues. Trimming left V 3 bases short and J 0 bases short, with 8 bases between. Germline V lookup: CDR1 LGHDT, CDR2 YNNKEL (reference sequence). Here the CDR3 reads CASSHVGNQETQYF. The CDR3, as DNA: TGTGCCAGCAGCCACGTTGGGAACCAAGAGACCCAGTACTTC.

This sequence joins TRBV20-1 and TRBJ2-5, with 7 bases fitting TRBD1. CDR3 size: 12 residues. The germline gives CDR1 DFQATT, CDR2 SNEGSKA (reference sequence). V dropped 8 bases and J dropped 5; count of bases not matched to a gene: 8. The chain's CDR3 is CSTSTGMETQYF. The CDR3 nucleotides read TGCAGTACCTCGACAGGGATGGAGACCCAGTACTTC.

The rearrangement uses TRBV3-1 and TRBJ2-7, with 13 bases identical to TRBD2. The CDR3 covers 16 residues. Germline trimming cut 0 bases from V and 4 bases from J; bases unmatched to any gene: 3. CDR1 is LGHDT, CDR2 YNNKEL, per germline (reference sequence). The CDR3 DNA follows: TGTGCCAGCAGCCAAGACACGGGACTAGCGGGATACGAGCAGTACTTC. This encodes CASSQDTGLAGYEQYF.

The V and J genes are TRBV30 and TRBJ2-5; D is possibly TRBD2 (5 bases). The CDR3 is made up of 13 amino acids. CDR1 GTSNPN and CDR2 SVGIG come from the germline V gene (reference sequence). The V end was cut by 5 bases, the J end by 5 bases, with 15 bases between. CDR3 bases: TGTGCCTGGGCAAGCGGCCTAGGGGAGACCCAGTACTTC. Translation gives CAWASGLGETQYF. Looking up the rest from reference TRBV30 and TRBJ2-5 gives the full variable domain: SQTIHQWPATLVQPVGSPLSLECTVEGTSNPNLYWYRQAAGRGLQLLFYSVGIGQISSEVPQNLSASRPQDRQFILSSKKLLLSDSGFYLCAWASGLGETQYFGPGTRLLVL.